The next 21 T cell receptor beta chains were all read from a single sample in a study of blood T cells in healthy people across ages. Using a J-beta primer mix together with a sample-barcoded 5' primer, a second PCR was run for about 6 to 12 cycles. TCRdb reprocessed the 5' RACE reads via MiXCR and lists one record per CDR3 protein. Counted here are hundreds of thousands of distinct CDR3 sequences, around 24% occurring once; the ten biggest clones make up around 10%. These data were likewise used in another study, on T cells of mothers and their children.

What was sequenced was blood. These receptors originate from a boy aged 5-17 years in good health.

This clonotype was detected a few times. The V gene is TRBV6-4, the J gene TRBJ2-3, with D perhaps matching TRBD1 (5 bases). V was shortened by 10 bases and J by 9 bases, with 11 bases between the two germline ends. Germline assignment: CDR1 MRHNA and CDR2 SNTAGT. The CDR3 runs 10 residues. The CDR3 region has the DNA TGTGCCACAAGCAAGGGGACGCAGTATTTT. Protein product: CATSKGTQYF.

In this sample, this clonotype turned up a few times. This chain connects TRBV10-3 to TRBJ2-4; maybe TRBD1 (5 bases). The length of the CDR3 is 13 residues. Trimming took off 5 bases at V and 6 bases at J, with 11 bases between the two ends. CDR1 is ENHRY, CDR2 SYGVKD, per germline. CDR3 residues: CAISHTQGNIQYF. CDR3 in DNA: TGTGCCATCAGTCACACCCAGGGAAACATTCAGTACTTC.

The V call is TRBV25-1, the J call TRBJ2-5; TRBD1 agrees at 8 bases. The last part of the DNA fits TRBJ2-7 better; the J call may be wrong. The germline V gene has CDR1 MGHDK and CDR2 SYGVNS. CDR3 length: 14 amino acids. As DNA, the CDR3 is TGTGCCAGCAGTGCGGACAGGGCCTCCCTCGAGCAGTACTTC. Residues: CASSADRASLEQYF.

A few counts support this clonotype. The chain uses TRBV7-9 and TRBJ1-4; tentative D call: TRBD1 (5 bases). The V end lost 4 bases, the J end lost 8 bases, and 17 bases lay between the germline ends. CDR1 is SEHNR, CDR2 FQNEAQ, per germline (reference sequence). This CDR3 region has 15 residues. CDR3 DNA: TGTGCCAGCAGCTCCTTCGGGCGTTCAGGGGAAAAACTGTTTTTT. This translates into CASSSFGRSGEKLFF.

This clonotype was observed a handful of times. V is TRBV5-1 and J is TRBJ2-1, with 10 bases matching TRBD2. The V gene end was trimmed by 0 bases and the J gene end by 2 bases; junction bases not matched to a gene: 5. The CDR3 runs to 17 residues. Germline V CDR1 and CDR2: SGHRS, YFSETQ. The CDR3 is CASSLEPSGRPYNEQFF. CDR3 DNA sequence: TGCGCCAGCAGCTTGGAGCCTAGCGGGAGACCCTACAATGAGCAGTTCTTC.

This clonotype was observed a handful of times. CDR3 sequence: CASGLPRKDTGRERLRETQYF. The CDR3 region has the DNA TGTGCTAGTGGTTTGCCTCGGAAGGACACCGGGAGGGAGCGTCTGAGAGAGACCCAGTACTTC. The chain recombines TRBV12-5 with TRBJ2-5, with 8 bases identical to TRBD2. CDR3 length: 21 residues. The germline CDR1 and CDR2 sequences are LGHNT and FRNRAP. V shed 2 bases, J shed 4 bases, and the junction held 24 bases outside the gene matches.

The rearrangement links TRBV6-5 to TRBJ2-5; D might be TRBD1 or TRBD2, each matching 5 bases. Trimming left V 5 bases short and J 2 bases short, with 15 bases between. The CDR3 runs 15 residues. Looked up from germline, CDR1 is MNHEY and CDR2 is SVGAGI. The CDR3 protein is CASSQPGALQETQYF. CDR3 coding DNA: TGTGCCAGCAGTCAGCCCGGGGCCTTACAAGAGACCCAGTACTTC.

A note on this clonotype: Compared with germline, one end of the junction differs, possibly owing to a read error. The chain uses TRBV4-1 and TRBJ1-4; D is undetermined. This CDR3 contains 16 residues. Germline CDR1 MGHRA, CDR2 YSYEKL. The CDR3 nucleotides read TGCGCCAGCAGCCAAGGCGGACGAGCAACTAATGAAAAACTGCTTTTT. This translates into CASSQGGRATNEKLLF.

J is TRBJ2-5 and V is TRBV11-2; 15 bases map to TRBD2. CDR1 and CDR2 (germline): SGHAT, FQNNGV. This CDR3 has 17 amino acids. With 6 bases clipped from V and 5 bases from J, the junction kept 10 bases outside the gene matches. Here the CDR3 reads CASSYRGLAGGRETQYF. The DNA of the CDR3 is TGTGCCAGCAGTTATAGGGGACTAGCGGGAGGCCGGGAGACCCAGTACTTC.

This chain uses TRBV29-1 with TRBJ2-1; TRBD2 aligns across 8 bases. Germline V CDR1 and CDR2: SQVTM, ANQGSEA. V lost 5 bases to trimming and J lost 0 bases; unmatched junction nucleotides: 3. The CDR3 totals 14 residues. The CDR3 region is CSVKTSDSYNEQFF. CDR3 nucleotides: TGCAGCGTTAAGACTAGCGACTCCTACAATGAGCAGTTCTTC.

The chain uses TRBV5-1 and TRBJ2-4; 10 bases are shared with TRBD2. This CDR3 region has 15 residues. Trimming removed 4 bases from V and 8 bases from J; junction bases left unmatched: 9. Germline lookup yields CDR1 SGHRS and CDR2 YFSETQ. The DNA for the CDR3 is TGCGCCAGCAGCCCCGCCGCCGGGACTAGCGACATTCAGTACTTC. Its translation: CASSPAAGTSDIQYF.

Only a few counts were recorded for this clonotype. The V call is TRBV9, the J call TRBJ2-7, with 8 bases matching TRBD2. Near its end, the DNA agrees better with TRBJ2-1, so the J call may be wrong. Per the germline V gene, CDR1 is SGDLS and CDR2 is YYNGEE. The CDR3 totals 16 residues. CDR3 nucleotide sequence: TGTGCCAGCAGTCCTCGCTCGGGACTAGGTTCCAATGAGCAGTTCTTC. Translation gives CASSPRSGLGSNEQFF.

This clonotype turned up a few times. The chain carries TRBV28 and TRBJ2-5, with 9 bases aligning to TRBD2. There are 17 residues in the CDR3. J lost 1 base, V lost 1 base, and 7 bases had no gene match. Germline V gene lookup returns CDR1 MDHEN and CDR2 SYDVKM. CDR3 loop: CASSLSGAGGPQETQYF. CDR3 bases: TGTGCCAGCAGTTTATCTGGTGCGGGAGGGCCCCAAGAGACCCAGTACTTC.

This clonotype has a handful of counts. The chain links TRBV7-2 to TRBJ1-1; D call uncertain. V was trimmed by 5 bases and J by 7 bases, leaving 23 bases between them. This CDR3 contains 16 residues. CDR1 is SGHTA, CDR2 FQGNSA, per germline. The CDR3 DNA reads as TGTGCCAGCAGCGGATGGATCAGAGACTTCGTTAATGAAGCTTTCTTT. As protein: CASSGWIRDFVNEAFF. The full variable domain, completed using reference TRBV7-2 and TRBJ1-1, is GAGVSQSPSNKVTEKGKDVELRCDPISGHTALYWYRQSLGQGLEFLIYFQGNSAPDKSGLPSDRFSAERTGGSVSTLTIQRTQQEDSAVYLCASSGWIRDFVNEAFFGQGTRLTVV.

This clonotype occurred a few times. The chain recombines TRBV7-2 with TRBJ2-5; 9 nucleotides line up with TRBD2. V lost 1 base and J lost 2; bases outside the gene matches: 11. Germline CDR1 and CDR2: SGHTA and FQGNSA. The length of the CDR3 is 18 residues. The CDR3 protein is CASSLGNLAGAGQETQYF. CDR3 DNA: TGTGCCAGCAGCTTAGGGAATTTAGCGGGGGCCGGACAAGAGACCCAGTACTTC.

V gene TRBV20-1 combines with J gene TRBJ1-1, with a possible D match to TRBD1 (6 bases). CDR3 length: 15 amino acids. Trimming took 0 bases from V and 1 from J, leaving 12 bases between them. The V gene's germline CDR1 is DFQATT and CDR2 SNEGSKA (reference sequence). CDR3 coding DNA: TGCAGTGCTAGAGACCCACAGGGAACGAACACTGAAGCTTTCTTT. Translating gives CSARDPQGTNTEAFF.

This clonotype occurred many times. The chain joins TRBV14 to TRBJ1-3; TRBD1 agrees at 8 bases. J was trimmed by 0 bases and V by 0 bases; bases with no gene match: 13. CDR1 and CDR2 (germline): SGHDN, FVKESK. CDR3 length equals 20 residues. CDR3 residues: CASSQDGGRGTGTSGNTIYF. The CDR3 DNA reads TGTGCCAGCAGCCAAGATGGGGGACGCGGGACAGGAACCTCTGGAAACACCATATATTTT.

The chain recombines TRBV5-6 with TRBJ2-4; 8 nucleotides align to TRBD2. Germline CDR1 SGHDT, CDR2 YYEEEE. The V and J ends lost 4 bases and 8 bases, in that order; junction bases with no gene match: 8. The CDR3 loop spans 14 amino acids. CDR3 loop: CASSHGTRGDIQYF. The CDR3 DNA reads TGTGCCAGCAGCCACGGGACTAGAGGGGACATTCAGTACTTC.

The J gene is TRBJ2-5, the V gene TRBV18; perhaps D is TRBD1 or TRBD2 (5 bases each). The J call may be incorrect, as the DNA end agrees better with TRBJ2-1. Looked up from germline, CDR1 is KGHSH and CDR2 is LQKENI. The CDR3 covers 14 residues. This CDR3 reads CASSPGTVTDEQFF. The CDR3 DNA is TGTGCCAGCTCGCCCGGGACGGTTACAGATGAGCAGTTCTTC.

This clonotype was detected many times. CDR3: CASSTPMGLRNEQFF. For the CDR3, the DNA is TGTGCCAGCAGTACTCCAATGGGACTCCGCAATGAGCAGTTCTTC. V is TRBV28 and J is TRBJ2-1, with TRBD2 as a possible D gene (6 bases). Germline V gene sequence: CDR1 MDHEN, CDR2 SYDVKM. V shed 5 bases and J shed 6 bases, with 17 bases lying between them. The CDR3 loop spans 15 amino acids.

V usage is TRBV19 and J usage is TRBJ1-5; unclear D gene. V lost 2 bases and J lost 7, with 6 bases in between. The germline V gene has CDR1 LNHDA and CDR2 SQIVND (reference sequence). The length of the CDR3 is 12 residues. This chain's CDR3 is CASSIPFQPQHF. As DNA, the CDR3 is TGTGCCAGTAGTATACCCTTCCAGCCCCAGCATTTT.